One sample yielded the 22 T cell receptor beta chains listed below, sequenced in a study of cytotoxic CD8 clonotypes in ibrutinib-treated CLL (dated by TCRdb to the early 2020s). Library preparation used the immunoSEQ multiplex PCR assay. TCRdb retrieved this table from immuneACCESS and kept in-frame rearrangements only. Not all clones are present; in checked studies, unresolved V genes account for under half, and no reason is known for the remainder. Here the sample has 250,000 to 350,000 clones; approximately 76% occur a single time. Around 5.3% of the sample rests with the top ten. What this sample's time point label stands for: progressive disease on ibrutinib. The sequencing used PBMCs, collected at disease progression, from a patient treated with ibrutinib. The origin of the receptors is a human donor with chronic lymphocytic leukemia.

V is TRBV7-9 and J is TRBJ2-3, with D hard to call. V was pared by 2 bases and J by 5 bases, with 14 bases between. The CDR3 sequence is 15 residues long. Germline V gene sequence: CDR1 SEHNR, CDR2 FQNEAQ (reference sequence). CDR3 in amino acids: CASSLMGRSLDTQYF. Written as DNA, the CDR3 is TGTGCCAGCAGCTTAATGGGCAGGAGTTTAGATACGCAGTATTTT. Combining the CDR3 with reference TRBV7-9 and TRBJ2-3 gives the whole variable domain DTGVSQNPRHKITKRGQNVTFRCDPISEHNRLYWYRQTLGQGPEFLTYFQNEAQLEKSRLLSDRFSAERPKGSFSTLEIQRTEQGDSAMYLCASSLMGRSLDTQYFGPGTRLTVL.

The chain recombines TRBV7-8 with TRBJ2-1, with a weak D call TRBD2 (6 bases). Trimming took off 1 base at V and 3 bases at J, with 13 bases between the two ends. Germline V CDR1 and CDR2: SGHVS, FQNEAQ. The CDR3 totals 16 residues. In nucleotides, the CDR3 is TGTGCCAGCAGCTTAGAGAATCGGGGAGGCTACAATGAGCAGTTCTTC. Protein sequence: CASSLENRGGYNEQFF.

The chain uses TRBV5-1 and TRBJ2-3; 7 positions match TRBD2. The trim removed 4 bases at V and 4 bases at J, leaving 6 bases unmatched. The CDR3 is made up of 14 amino acids. Germline-derived CDR1 and CDR2 are SGHRS and YFSETQ. The chain's CDR3 is CASSRREQPDTQYF. DNA for the CDR3: TGCGCCAGCAGCCGGCGGGAGCAGCCAGATACGCAGTATTTT.

The chain couples TRBV19 to TRBJ1-4, with D unresolved. The germline gives CDR1 LNHDA, CDR2 SQIVND (reference sequence). V lost 6 bases and J 0 bases, leaving 8 bases between the germline ends. The CDR3 is 14 amino acids. The CDR3 region is CASRRGATNEKLFF. CDR3 sequence (DNA): TGTGCCAGTAGAAGAGGTGCAACTAATGAAAAACTGTTTTTT.

The chain recombines TRBV9 with TRBJ2-1; 11 bases are shared with TRBD2. V was pared by 4 bases and J by 5 bases, with 5 bases of the junction left unmatched. CDR1 is SGDLS and CDR2 is YYNGEE in the germline V gene. This CDR3 is built from 15 residues. The CDR3 DNA follows: TGTGCCAGCAGCATTAGCGGGGGGGCACACAATGAGCAGTTCTTC. Residues: CASSISGGAHNEQFF.

This chain links TRBV29-1 with TRBJ2-5; no definite D call. The CDR3 sequence is 13 residues long. CDR1 SQVTM and CDR2 ANQGSEA come from the germline V gene. V lost 0 bases, J lost 1 base, and 6 bases lay in between. The CDR3: CSVEDVGQETQYF. The CDR3, as DNA: TGCAGCGTTGAAGATGTCGGCCAAGAGACCCAGTACTTC.

The CDR3 bases are TGTGCCAGTAGTATGGCCAGGGGGTCCAACACTGAAGCTTTCTTT. Residues: CASSMARGSNTEAFF. The V call is TRBV19, the J call TRBJ1-1, with 7 bases that match TRBD1. This CDR3 is 15 amino acids long. V shed 3 bases and J 2 bases; nucleotides not matched to a gene: 6. Germline V CDR1 and CDR2: LNHDA, SQIVND (reference sequence).

J is TRBJ1-3 and V is TRBV11-2; 7 bases agree with TRBD1. The V and J ends lost 1 base and 1 base, in that order; junction bases with no gene match: 4. Germline CDR1 and CDR2: SGHAT and FQNNGV. The CDR3 spans 16 residues. Here the CDR3 DNA reads TGTGCCAGCAGCTTAGGGGCCAGGGGGTCTGGAAACACCATATATTTT. This encodes CASSLGARGSGNTIYF.

This chain connects TRBV5-1 to TRBJ1-1, with a weak D call TRBD1 (6 bases). Germline V gene sequence: CDR1 SGHRS, CDR2 YFSETQ. The V and J ends lost 1 base and 6 bases respectively, with 10 bases between them. This CDR3 is built from 13 residues. CDR3 sequence: CASSLLGGPEAFF. Here the CDR3 DNA reads TGCGCCAGCAGCTTGCTCGGGGGGCCTGAAGCTTTCTTT.

The chain joins TRBV18 to TRBJ2-1; possible D gene TRBD1, 5 bases. CDR3 length: 14 residues. V was clipped by 4 bases and J by 2 bases, with 9 bases between them. Germline loops: CDR1 KGHSH, CDR2 LQKENI. The CDR3 region is CASSRQGAYNEQFF. CDR3 bases: TGTGCCAGCTCACGGCAGGGCGCCTACAATGAGCAGTTCTTC.

V gene TRBV13 combines with J gene TRBJ2-1; D unclear. V was trimmed by 7 bases and J by 3 bases, leaving 10 bases between them. CDR3 length: 13 amino acids. CDR1 and CDR2 from the germline V gene are PRHDT and FYEKMQ (reference sequence). CDR3: CASMAANYNEQFF. CDR3 nucleotides: TGTGCCAGCATGGCGGCGAACTACAATGAGCAGTTCTTC.

The J gene is TRBJ2-5, the V gene TRBV6-5, with no clear D. The CDR3 is 12 residues long. Germline V lookup: CDR1 MNHEY, CDR2 SVGAGI. Deletions cut 0 bases from V and 5 bases from J, with 4 bases between. For the CDR3, the DNA is TGTGCCAGCAGTTACTCGAGGGAGACCCAGTACTTC. Translation: CASSYSRETQYF.

The V gene is TRBV18, the J gene TRBJ2-3; 11 bases fit TRBD2. Trimming at V came to 3 bases and at J to 2 bases, leaving 4 bases not matched to a gene. The CDR3 is 16 residues long. CDR1 and CDR2 from the germline V gene are KGHSH and LQKENI. In DNA, the CDR3 is TGTGCCAGCTCACCGTTAGCGGGAGGGATCACAGATACGCAGTATTTT. Its protein is CASSPLAGGITDTQYF.

This clone was seen a single time. The chain employs TRBV5-1 and TRBJ2-7; the D is unclear. V was trimmed by 5 bases and J by 3 bases, leaving 15 bases between them. The CDR3 is 14 residues long. Germline V gene lookup returns CDR1 SGHRS and CDR2 YFSETQ. The CDR3 sequence is CASRGPRRGYEQYF. The CDR3 region has the DNA TGCGCCAGCAGAGGACCACGGCGAGGCTACGAGCAGTACTTC.

The chain recombines TRBV14 with TRBJ2-3; D gene unclear. The CDR3 runs to 14 residues. Per germline, CDR1 SGHDN and CDR2 FVKESK. The germline V and J ends were trimmed by 0 bases and 2 bases, with 6 bases remaining between them. The CDR3 loop reads CASSQDPSTDTQYF. CDR3 coding DNA: TGTGCCAGCAGCCAAGATCCCTCCACAGATACGCAGTATTTT.

The chain employs TRBV25-1 and TRBJ2-2; no clear D gene. The CDR3 runs 12 residues. CDR1 is MGHDK and CDR2 is SYGVNS in the germline V gene. V was pared by 8 bases and J by 5 bases, with 9 bases between. The chain's CDR3 is CASWGPTGELFF. CDR3 DNA sequence: TGTGCCAGCTGGGGTCCGACCGGGGAGCTGTTTTTT.

V is TRBV11-2 and J is TRBJ2-4; D not certain. Germline CDR1 and CDR2: SGHAT and FQNNGV. The length of the CDR3 is 18 residues. Trimming took off 1 base at V and 0 bases at J, with 16 bases between the two ends. Here the CDR3 reads CASSLGVEKPLAKNIQYF. CDR3 bases: TGTGCCAGCAGCTTAGGGGTCGAGAAACCCCTAGCCAAAAACATTCAGTACTTC.

The gene calls are TRBV27 and TRBJ2-2; no definite D call. Germline loops: CDR1 MNHEY, CDR2 SMNVEV (reference sequence). The ends were cut back, 6 bases at V and 6 bases at J, with 5 bases in the middle. CDR3 length: 11 amino acids. CDR3 residues: CASSRSGELFF. Written as DNA, the CDR3 is TGTGCCAGCAGCCGTTCCGGGGAGCTGTTTTTT.

The chain employs TRBV6-8 and TRBJ1-1; possible D gene TRBD1, 5 bases. The length of the CDR3 is 14 residues. V was cut by 5 bases and J by 1 base, with 11 bases left in between. Germline loops: CDR1 MNHGY, CDR2 SAAAGT. The CDR3 coding sequence is TGTGCCAGCAGTGAAATGGGGGGGAACACTGAAGCTTTCTTT. Translating gives CASSEMGGNTEAFF.

The chain recombines TRBV19 with TRBJ1-5; the D is unclear. V dropped 6 bases and J dropped 5 bases, with 11 bases sitting between them. In germline, CDR1 is LNHDA, CDR2 SQIVND (reference sequence). CDR3 length: 13 amino acids. The chain's CDR3 is CASSQLIDQPQHF. In DNA form, the CDR3 reads TGTGCCAGTAGCCAACTCATCGATCAGCCCCAGCATTTT. The variable domain in full, with the rest retrieved from reference TRBV19 and TRBJ1-5, is DGGITQSPKYLFRKEGQNVTLSCEQNLNHDAMYWYRQDPGQGLRLIYYSQIVNDFQKGDIAEGYSVSREKKESFPLTVTSAQKNPTAFYLCASSQLIDQPQHFGDGTRLSIL.

CDR3 nucleotide sequence: TGTGCCAGCAGCTCGGAGACAGGTGGCACAGATACGCAGTATTTT. It encodes CASSSETGGTDTQYF. The V call is TRBV5-6, the J call TRBJ2-3; D may be TRBD1 (6 bases). V lost 3 bases to trimming and J lost 1 base, with 12 bases between them. The CDR3 length is 15 residues. Per the germline V gene, CDR1 is SGHDT and CDR2 is YYEEEE.

The V gene is TRBV5-6, the J gene TRBJ1-2, with TRBD1 as a possible D gene (5 bases). The germline V gene has CDR1 SGHDT and CDR2 YYEEEE. The V end lost 7 bases, the J end lost 1 base, and 11 bases lay between the germline ends. CDR3 length: 13 residues. DNA for the CDR3: TGTGCCAGCCGGGACTCACGTAACTATGGCTACACCTTC. It yields the protein CASRDSRNYGYTF.